One T cell receptor beta chain is described in this entry. Its specificity is unknown. TCRdb's table, derived via immunoSEQ multiplex PCR, lists solely in-frame clones and lacks some. This sample yields approximately 57,000 clones, of which around four fifths are seen a single time; around 0.8% belongs to the top ten. This sample was taken from a study of OX40 agonist ivuxolimab in advanced cancers. At the level of the study: Ivuxolimab was delivered to patients intravenously every 2 weeks at doses spanning 0.01 to 10 mg/kg. Findings of the study overall: At 0.1 to 3.0 mg/kg and by week 6, clonal expansion occurred in CD4+ and CD8+ blood T cells. Expanded clones were, on average, more numerous among CD8+ T cells than CD4+. The authors also found low normalized T-cell clonal expansion in some nonresponders.

CDR1 and CDR2 from the germline V gene are SGHTA and FQGNSA. Trimming removed 6 bases from V and 1 base from J; junction bases left unmatched: 17. The CDR3 extends over 18 amino acids. The rearrangement uses TRBV7-2 and TRBJ1-1; 7 bases line up with TRBD1. The clonotype comes from an adult with an advanced solid tumor such as melanoma, head and neck, liver or kidney cancer. Sequencing used CD4+ or CD8+ T cells sorted from blood, obtained in a trial of the OX40 agonist ivuxolimab. The CDR3 DNA is TGTGCCAGCAGGATTAGGGCAGGGGGGCGCCATGGGAACACTGAAGCTTTCTTT. Translating gives CASRIRAGGRHGNTEAFF.